What follows are 32 T cell receptor beta chains derived from one specimen sequenced in a study of blood T cell repertoires in COVID-19. Some clones are missing from TCRdb's copy, which holds only in-frame ones; the method was immunoSEQ multiplex PCR. The sample holds more than 45,000 clones, 88% seen once. Sample: peripheral blood. These receptors were taken from a woman in her 70s with active COVID-19.

This chain joins TRBV3-1 (or the pseudogene TRBV3-2) and TRBJ2-1; D is unclear. Trimming cost V 1 base and J 10 bases, with 8 bases left between them. This CDR3 has 12 amino acids. CDR1 LGHDT and CDR2 YNNKEL come from the germline V gene (reference sequence). The CDR3 coding sequence is TGTGCCAGCAGCCAAGGCTATAACGAGCAGTTCTTC. Protein sequence: CASSQGYNEQFF.

The chain carries TRBV16 and TRBJ2-7; D gene ambiguous. V lost 4 bases and J lost 3, with 7 bases in between. From germline, CDR1 is KGHSY and CDR2 FQNENV. The CDR3 contains 12 residues. For the CDR3, the DNA is TGTGCCAGCAGCCCCGATAGCTACGAGCAGTACTTC. Amino acids: CASSPDSYEQYF.

The chain recombines TRBV24-1 with TRBJ2-1; 14 nucleotides match TRBD2. The CDR3 covers 16 residues. V was clipped by 4 bases and J by 10 bases; unmatched bases: 8. Germline CDR1 is KGHDR and CDR2 is SFDVKD. In DNA, the CDR3 is TGTGCCACCAGTGACCCCGGACTAGCGGGAGGTCAGGAGCAGTTCTTC. Encoded protein: CATSDPGLAGGQEQFF.

This chain uses TRBV27 with TRBJ2-7; TRBD1 aligns across 8 bases. The ends lost 7 bases at V and 1 base at J; junction bases unmatched: 6. The CDR3 sequence is 14 residues long. Germline assignment: CDR1 MNHEY and CDR2 SMNVEV (reference sequence). CDR3 DNA: TGTGCCAGCACCCCAGGGGGCAGTTCCTACGAGCAGTACTTC. It encodes CASTPGGSSYEQYF.

The V call is TRBV3-1 (or the pseudogene TRBV3-2), the J call TRBJ2-5; D is unclear. V was cut by 1 base and J by 5 bases, with 11 bases left in between. The germline V gene has CDR1 LGHDT and CDR2 YNNKEL (reference sequence). The CDR3 covers 14 residues. In DNA form, the CDR3 reads TGTGCCAGCAGCCAAGCGTCTAGGTCGGAGACCCAGTACTTC. Its translation is CASSQASRSETQYF.

This clone was seen a single time. V usage is TRBV5-1 and J usage is TRBJ1-1; the match to TRBD1 covers 7 bases. Trimming cost V 2 bases and J 0 bases; bases outside gene matches: 7. The CDR3 has 16 amino acids. Germline loops: CDR1 SGHRS, CDR2 YFSETQ. CDR3 region: CASSFSGGSMNTEAFF. In nucleotides, the CDR3 is TGCGCCAGCAGCTTTTCAGGGGGGTCCATGAACACTGAAGCTTTCTTT.

The V call is TRBV6-5, the J call TRBJ1-2; 8 bases align to TRBD1. This CDR3 has 13 residues. The germline gives CDR1 MNHEY, CDR2 SVGAGI. V shed 6 bases, J shed 4 bases, and the junction held 4 bases outside the gene matches. CDR3 nucleotides: TGTGCCAGCAGCGTCGACAGGGGCTATGGCTACACCTTC. It specifies CASSVDRGYGYTF.

The chain combines TRBV5-4 with TRBJ2-2, with 10 bases fitting TRBD2. CDR1 and CDR2 (germline): SGHNT, YYREEE (reference sequence). V shed 4 bases and J 1 base; nucleotides not matched to a gene: 4. CDR3 length: 16 residues. The CDR3, as DNA: TGTGCCAGCAGCCTTAGCGGGAGGCTGAACACCGGGGAGCTGTTTTTT. Its translation is CASSLSGRLNTGELFF.

The chain couples TRBV11-2 to TRBJ2-1; TRBD2 aligns across 8 bases. After removal of 1 base from V and 7 bases from J, the junction contained 6 bases not matched to a gene. The CDR3 has 15 amino acids. Germline CDR1 reads SGHAT; CDR2 reads FQNNGV. CDR3 protein: CASSLGAGGLNEQFF. The CDR3 nucleotides read TGTGCCAGCAGCTTAGGGGCGGGAGGTCTTAATGAGCAGTTCTTC.

In its sample, this clone was seen a few times. This chain links TRBV19 with TRBJ1-1; 7 positions agree with TRBD1. The V segment lost 2 bases and the J segment 1 base; nucleotides outside the gene matches: 4. From germline, CDR1 is LNHDA and CDR2 SQIVND (reference sequence). The CDR3 extends over 15 amino acids. In nucleotides, the CDR3 is TGTGCCAGTAGTATAAACAGGGGAAAGAACACTGAAGCTTTCTTT. This codes for CASSINRGKNTEAFF.

This clone came up once. This sequence joins TRBV27 and TRBJ2-2; 12 bases are shared with TRBD2. After removal of 2 bases from V and 4 bases from J, the junction contained 5 bases not matched to a gene. The CDR3 length is 17 residues. The V gene's germline CDR1 is MNHEY and CDR2 SMNVEV (reference sequence). Here the CDR3 reads CASSLLAGGGATGELFF. CDR3 in DNA: TGTGCCAGCAGTTTACTAGCGGGAGGGGGGGCCACCGGGGAGCTGTTTTTT.

The rearrangement links TRBV19 to TRBJ1-5, with D perhaps TRBD1 (6 bases). V lost 4 bases and J lost 5, with 12 bases in between. The CDR3 spans 14 residues. The germline V gene has CDR1 LNHDA and CDR2 SQIVND (reference sequence). CDR3 sequence (DNA): TGTGCCAGTAGTAAGGACAGAGGAGATCAGCCCCAGCATTTT. Its protein product is CASSKDRGDQPQHF.

The chain couples TRBV29-1 to TRBJ2-7, with D perhaps matching TRBD2 (6 bases). Trimming stripped 7 bases from V and 3 bases from J, with 13 bases between. CDR3 length equals 12 residues. Germline V gives CDR1 SQVTM, CDR2 ANQGSEA. The chain's CDR3 is CSARSGDYEQYF. The CDR3 DNA sequence: TGCAGCGCCCGGTCGGGGGACTACGAGCAGTACTTC.

The chain recombines TRBV28 with TRBJ1-2; the match to TRBD1 covers 9 bases. Trimming at V came to 10 bases and at J to 5 bases, leaving 8 bases not matched to a gene. The CDR3 contains 13 residues. Germline CDR1 reads MDHEN; CDR2 reads SYDVKM. DNA for the CDR3: TGTGCCACCGTTGACAGGGGGAATTATGGCTACACCTTC. It yields the protein CATVDRGNYGYTF.

In its sample, this clone was seen a few times. The J gene is TRBJ1-4, the V gene TRBV5-6; 7 nucleotides align to TRBD1. There are 15 residues in the CDR3. V was pared by 0 bases and J by 3 bases, with 2 bases of the junction left unmatched. CDR1 and CDR2 (germline): SGHDT, YYEEEE. The CDR3 nucleotides are TGTGCCAGCAGCTTGGTCGACAGGGCTAATGAAAAACTGTTTTTT. Translating gives CASSLVDRANEKLFF.

The chain carries TRBV11-2 and TRBJ2-6; TRBD1 matches 8 bases. The CDR3 loop spans 19 amino acids. The ends lost 5 bases at V and 0 bases at J; junction bases unmatched: 12. Germline CDR1 is SGHAT and CDR2 is FQNNGV. The CDR3 here is CASSNYRDRLFSGANVLTF. The DNA of the CDR3 is TGTGCCAGCAGCAACTACCGGGACAGGCTATTCTCTGGGGCCAACGTCCTGACTTTC.

The chain combines TRBV9 with TRBJ1-1; 7 bases align to TRBD1. The V segment lost 3 bases and the J segment 1 base; nucleotides outside the gene matches: 6. CDR3 length: 15 residues. In germline, CDR1 is SGDLS, CDR2 YYNGEE. The CDR3 DNA is TGTGCCAGCAGCGGGGCCGGGACAGCGAACACTGAAGCTTTCTTT. Encoded protein: CASSGAGTANTEAFF.

This chain links TRBV5-1 with TRBJ1-1; 8 bases map to TRBD1. Germline values: CDR1 SGHRS, CDR2 YFSETQ. Germline trimming cut 0 bases from V and 8 bases from J; bases unmatched to any gene: 9. The CDR3 is made up of 15 amino acids. CDR3 in DNA: TGCGCCAGCAGCTTGGCCTTCGCAGGGGACAGGGAAGCTTTCTTT. This codes for CASSLAFAGDREAFF. The whole variable domain, remainder taken from reference TRBV5-1 and TRBJ1-1, is KAGVTQTPRYLIKTRGQQVTLSCSPISGHRSVSWYQQTPGQGLQFLFEYFSETQRNKGNFPGRFSGRQFSNSRSEMNVSTLELGDSALYLCASSLAFAGDREAFFGQGTRLTVV.

This sequence joins TRBV3-1 (or the pseudogene TRBV3-2) and TRBJ1-5, with 7 positions matching TRBD1. The CDR3 length is 14 residues. V shed 6 bases and J 9 bases; nucleotides not matched to a gene: 11. Germline-derived CDR1 and CDR2 are LGHDT and YNNKEL (reference sequence). The CDR3 nucleotides are TGTGCCAGCAGTCCCGGACAGGCCGATCGGCCCCAGCATTTT. It is translated as CASSPGQADRPQHF.

V usage is TRBV7-2 and J usage is TRBJ2-5; D unresolved. Looked up from germline, CDR1 is SGHTA and CDR2 is FQGNSA. Trimming left V 5 bases short and J 7 bases short, with 14 bases between. There are 13 residues in the CDR3. CDR3 region: CASSTSAPGTQYF. DNA for the CDR3: TGTGCCAGCAGCACGAGCGCGCCGGGGACCCAGTACTTC.

The CDR3 coding sequence is TGTGCCAGCAGCGTAGATCTAGCGTCCTACAATGAGCAGTTCTTC. Amino acids: CASSVDLASYNEQFF. The gene calls are TRBV9 and TRBJ2-1; the D gene is possibly TRBD2 (6 bases). This CDR3 has 15 residues. V lost 0 bases, J lost 1 base, and 8 bases lay in between. Germline V gives CDR1 SGDLS, CDR2 YYNGEE.

The genes are TRBV7-9 and TRBJ2-6, with 9 bases matching TRBD1. V trimming: 1 base; J trimming: 0 bases; junction bases outside the gene matches: 7. Per the germline V gene, CDR1 is SEHNR and CDR2 is FQNEAQ (reference sequence). CDR3 length: 19 residues. The CDR3 region has the DNA TGTGCCAGCAGCTTAGGGCGAGGGACAGGGACCTCTGGGGCCAACGTCCTGACTTTC. This translates into CASSLGRGTGTSGANVLTF.

This rearrangement joins TRBV2 to TRBJ1-1; 7 positions match TRBD1. The germline V gene encodes CDR1 SNHLY and CDR2 FYNNEI. The CDR3 has 14 amino acids. Trimming cost V 6 bases and J 2 bases; bases outside gene matches: 6. The CDR3 DNA follows: TGTGCCAGCAGGACGGGACAGATAAACACTGAAGCTTTCTTT. This translates into CASRTGQINTEAFF.

V is TRBV29-1 and J is TRBJ2-3, with D possibly TRBD2 on 5 matching bases. CDR3 size: 13 residues. V was cut by 5 bases and J by 6 bases, with 15 bases left in between. CDR1 and CDR2 (germline): SQVTM, ANQGSEA. CDR3: CSVLSRRGDTQYF. The DNA for the CDR3 is TGCAGCGTTTTATCCAGGAGAGGGGATACGCAGTATTTT.

This chain joins TRBV12-3 or TRBV12-4 and TRBJ1-2; the D is unclear. The CDR3 length is 13 residues. V lost 2 bases, J lost 4 bases, and 8 bases lay in between. The CDR3 DNA follows: TGTGCCAGCAGTTTAAGGACTATCTATGGCTACACCTTC. Amino acid sequence: CASSLRTIYGYTF.

This sequence joins TRBV28 and TRBJ1-2; 8 positions match TRBD1. V was pared by 6 bases and J by 4 bases, with 1 base of the junction left unmatched. The CDR3 loop spans 12 amino acids. Germline assignment: CDR1 MDHEN and CDR2 SYDVKM. The CDR3 nucleotides read TGTGCCAGCAGCCAGGGGGCCTATGGCTACACCTTC. Its translation is CASSQGAYGYTF.

This chain uses TRBV6-5 with TRBJ2-7; TRBD2 is a possible D gene (6 bases). The germline gives CDR1 MNHEY, CDR2 SVGAGI. The CDR3 loop spans 16 amino acids. V dropped 2 bases and J dropped 1 base, with 15 bases sitting between them. The CDR3 sequence: CASSYGFGSPSYEQYF. CDR3 sequence (DNA): TGTGCCAGCAGTTACGGCTTCGGGAGCCCTTCCTACGAGCAGTACTTC.

The J gene is TRBJ1-2, the V gene TRBV5-6; no reliable D call. CDR1 SGHDT and CDR2 YYEEEE come from the germline V gene. Between the trimmed V and J ends, which lost 4 bases and 8 bases, there was a span of 15 bases. The CDR3 is made up of 13 amino acids. CDR3 bases: TGTGCCAGCAGCCTCATCCCGATCGAGGGCTACACCTTC. It translates to CASSLIPIEGYTF.

V is TRBV9 and J is TRBJ2-2; 10 bases fit TRBD2. The CDR3 extends over 16 amino acids. Germline CDR1 and CDR2: SGDLS and YYNGEE. J gave up 2 bases and V 4 bases, and 5 bases lay outside the gene matches. DNA of the CDR3: TGTGCCAGCAGCTTCAGGACTAGCGGAAACACCGGGGAGCTGTTTTTT. Protein sequence: CASSFRTSGNTGELFF. Full variable domain (remainder filled in from reference TRBV9 and TRBJ2-2): DSGVTQTPKHLITATGQRVTLRCSPRSGDLSVYWYQQSLDQGLQFLIQYYNGEERAKGNILERFSAQQFPDLHSELNLSSLELGDSALYFCASSFRTSGNTGELFFGEGSRLTVL.

The V gene is TRBV19, the J gene TRBJ1-4; D not resolved. The CDR3 contains 16 residues. Trimming pared 5 bases from V and 3 bases from J, leaving 16 bases between. In germline, CDR1 is LNHDA, CDR2 SQIVND (reference sequence). DNA of the CDR3: TGTGCCAGTAGTCCGCCCCGGGTGCGGGCTAATGAAAAACTGTTTTTT. It is translated as CASSPPRVRANEKLFF.

The chain recombines TRBV6-5 with TRBJ2-7; the match to TRBD2 covers 10 bases. Germline V lookup: CDR1 MNHEY, CDR2 SVGAGI. The V segment lost 6 bases and the J segment 3 bases; nucleotides outside the gene matches: 8. The CDR3 covers 15 residues. DNA of the CDR3: TGTGCCAGCAGACCCTTAGCGGGAGGCAACTACGAGCAGTACTTC. It encodes CASRPLAGGNYEQYF.

This rearrangement joins TRBV9 to TRBJ1-1; D not resolved. The V gene lost 0 bases and the J gene lost 4 bases, with 19 bases spanning the gap. Looked up from germline, CDR1 is SGDLS and CDR2 is YYNGEE. The CDR3 sequence is 17 residues long. The CDR3 protein is CASSVVSTGSLSTEAFF. CDR3 DNA sequence: TGTGCCAGCAGCGTAGTATCTACGGGGTCGTTGAGCACTGAAGCTTTCTTT.